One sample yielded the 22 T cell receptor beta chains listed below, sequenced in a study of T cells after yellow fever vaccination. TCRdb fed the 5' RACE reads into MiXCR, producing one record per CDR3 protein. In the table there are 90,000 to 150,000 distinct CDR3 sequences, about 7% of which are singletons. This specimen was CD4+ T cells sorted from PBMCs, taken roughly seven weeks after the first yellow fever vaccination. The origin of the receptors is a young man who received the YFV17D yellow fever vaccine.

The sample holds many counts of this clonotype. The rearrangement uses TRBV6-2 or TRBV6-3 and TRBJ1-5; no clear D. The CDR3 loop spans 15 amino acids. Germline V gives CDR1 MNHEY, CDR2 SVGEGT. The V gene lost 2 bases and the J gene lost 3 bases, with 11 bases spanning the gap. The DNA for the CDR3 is TGTGCCAGCAGTTACGAACGGAGAAACAATCAGCCCCAGCATTTT. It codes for CASSYERRNNQPQHF.

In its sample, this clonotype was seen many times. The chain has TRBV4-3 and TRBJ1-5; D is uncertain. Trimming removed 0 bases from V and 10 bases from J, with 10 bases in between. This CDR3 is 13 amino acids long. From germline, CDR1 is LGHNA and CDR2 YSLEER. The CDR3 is CASSQDTREPQHF. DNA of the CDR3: TGCGCCAGCAGCCAAGATACCCGGGAACCCCAGCATTTT.

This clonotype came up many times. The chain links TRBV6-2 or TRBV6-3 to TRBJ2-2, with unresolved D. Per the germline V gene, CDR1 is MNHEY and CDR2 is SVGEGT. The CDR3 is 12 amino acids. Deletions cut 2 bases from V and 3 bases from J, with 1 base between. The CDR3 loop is CASSYDTGELFF. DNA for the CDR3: TGTGCCAGCAGTTACGACACCGGGGAGCTGTTTTTT.

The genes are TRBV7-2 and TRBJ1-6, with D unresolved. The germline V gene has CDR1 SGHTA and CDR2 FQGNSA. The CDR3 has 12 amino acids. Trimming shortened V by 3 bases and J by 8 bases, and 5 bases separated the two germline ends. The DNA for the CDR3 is TGTGCCAGCAGCTTTGGCGATTCACCCCTCCACTTT. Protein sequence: CASSFGDSPLHF.

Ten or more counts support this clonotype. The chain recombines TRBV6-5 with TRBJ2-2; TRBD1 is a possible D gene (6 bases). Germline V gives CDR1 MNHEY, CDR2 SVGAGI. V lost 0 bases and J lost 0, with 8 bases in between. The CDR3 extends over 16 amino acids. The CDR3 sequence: CASSYSGGPNTGELFF. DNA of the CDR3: TGTGCCAGCAGTTACTCTGGGGGCCCGAACACCGGGGAGCTGTTTTTT.

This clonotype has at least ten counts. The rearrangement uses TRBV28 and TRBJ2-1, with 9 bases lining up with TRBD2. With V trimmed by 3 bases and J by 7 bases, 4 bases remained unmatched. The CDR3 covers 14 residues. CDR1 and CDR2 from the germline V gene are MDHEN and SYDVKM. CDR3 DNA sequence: TGTGCCAGCAGTTTTTGGCTAGCGGGGAATGAGCAGTTCTTC. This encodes CASSFWLAGNEQFF.

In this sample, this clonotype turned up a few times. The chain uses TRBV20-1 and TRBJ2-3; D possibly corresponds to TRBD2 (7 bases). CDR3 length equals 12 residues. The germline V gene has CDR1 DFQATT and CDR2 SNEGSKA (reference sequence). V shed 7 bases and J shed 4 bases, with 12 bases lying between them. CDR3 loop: CSVGGGADTQYF. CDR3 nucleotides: TGCAGTGTAGGGGGGGGTGCAGATACGCAGTATTTT.

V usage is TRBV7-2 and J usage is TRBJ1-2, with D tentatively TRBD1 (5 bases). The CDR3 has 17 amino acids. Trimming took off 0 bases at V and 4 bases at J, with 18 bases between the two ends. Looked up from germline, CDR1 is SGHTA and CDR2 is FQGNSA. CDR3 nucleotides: TGTGCCAGCAGCTTAGCAGCGGGGCGCGGGGGTTTCTATGGCTACACCTTC. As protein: CASSLAAGRGGFYGYTF. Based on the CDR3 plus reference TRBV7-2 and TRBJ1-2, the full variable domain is GAGVSQSPSNKVTEKGKDVELRCDPISGHTALYWYRQSLGQGLEFLIYFQGNSAPDKSGLPSDRFSAERTGGSVSTLTIQRTQQEDSAVYLCASSLAAGRGGFYGYTFGSGTRLTVV.

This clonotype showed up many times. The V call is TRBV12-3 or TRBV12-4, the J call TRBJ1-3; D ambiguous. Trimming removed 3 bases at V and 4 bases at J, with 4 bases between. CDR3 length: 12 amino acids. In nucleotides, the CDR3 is TGTGCCAGCAGTTTCGGGGGAAACACCATATATTTT. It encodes CASSFGGNTIYF.

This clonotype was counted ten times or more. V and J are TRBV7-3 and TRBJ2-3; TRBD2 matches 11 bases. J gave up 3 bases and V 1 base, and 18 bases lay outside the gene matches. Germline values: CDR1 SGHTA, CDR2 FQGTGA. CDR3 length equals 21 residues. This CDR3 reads CASSLRAPPGLAGVQTDTQYF. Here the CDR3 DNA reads TGTGCCAGCAGCTTAAGGGCTCCGCCAGGACTAGCGGGCGTACAGACAGATACGCAGTATTTT.

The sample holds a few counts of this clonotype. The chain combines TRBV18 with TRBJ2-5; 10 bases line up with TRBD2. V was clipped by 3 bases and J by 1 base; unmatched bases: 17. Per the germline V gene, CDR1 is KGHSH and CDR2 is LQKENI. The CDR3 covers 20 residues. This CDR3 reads CASSPLYRRRSGGSQETQYF. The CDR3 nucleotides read TGTGCCAGCTCACCCCTCTATCGGAGACGTAGCGGGGGGTCCCAAGAGACCCAGTACTTC.

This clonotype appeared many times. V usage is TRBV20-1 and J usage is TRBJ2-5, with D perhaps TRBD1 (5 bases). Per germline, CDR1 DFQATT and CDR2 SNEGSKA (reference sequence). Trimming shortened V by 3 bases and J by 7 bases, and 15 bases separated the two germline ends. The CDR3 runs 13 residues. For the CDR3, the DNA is TGCAGTGCTAGCGACAGAGCCCCGGGGACCCAGTACTTC. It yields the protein CSASDRAPGTQYF.

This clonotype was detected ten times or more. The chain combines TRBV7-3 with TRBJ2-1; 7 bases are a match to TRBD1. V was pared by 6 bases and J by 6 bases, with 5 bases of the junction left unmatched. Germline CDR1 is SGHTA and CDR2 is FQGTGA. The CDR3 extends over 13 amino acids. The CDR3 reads CASSLPGGNEQFF. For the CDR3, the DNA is TGTGCCAGCAGTCTCCCAGGGGGCAATGAGCAGTTCTTC. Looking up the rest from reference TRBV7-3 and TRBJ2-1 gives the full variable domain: GAGVSQTPSNKVTEKGKYVELRCDPISGHTALYWYRQSLGQGPEFLIYFQGTGAADDSGLPNDRFFAVRPEGSVSTLKIQRTERGDSAVYLCASSLPGGNEQFFGPGTRLTVL.

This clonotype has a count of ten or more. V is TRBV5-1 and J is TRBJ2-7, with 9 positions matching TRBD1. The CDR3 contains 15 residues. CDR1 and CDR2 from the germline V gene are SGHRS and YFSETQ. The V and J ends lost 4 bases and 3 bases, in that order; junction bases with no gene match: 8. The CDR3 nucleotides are TGCGCCAGCAGCCCAGGGACAGGGTTAAGCTACGAGCAGTACGTC. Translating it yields CASSPGTGLSYEQYV.

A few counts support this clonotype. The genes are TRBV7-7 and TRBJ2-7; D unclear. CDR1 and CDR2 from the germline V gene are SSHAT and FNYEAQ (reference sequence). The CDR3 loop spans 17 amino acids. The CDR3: CASSLASLSVSSYEQYV. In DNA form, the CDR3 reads TGTGCTAGCAGCTTAGCTAGTCTTTCGGTCAGCTCCTACGAGCAGTACGTC.

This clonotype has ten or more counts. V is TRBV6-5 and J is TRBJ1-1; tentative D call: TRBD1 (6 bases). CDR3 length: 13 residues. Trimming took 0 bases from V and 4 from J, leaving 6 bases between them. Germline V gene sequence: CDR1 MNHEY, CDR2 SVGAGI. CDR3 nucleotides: TGTGCCAGCAGTTACTCAGGGGGCACTGAAGCTTTCTTT. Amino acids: CASSYSGGTEAFF.

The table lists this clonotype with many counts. The CDR3 reads CASSLGGTAGNEQYV. CDR3 bases: TGTGCCAGCAGCTTAGGGGGGACGGCGGGGAACGAGCAGTACGTC. The rearrangement uses TRBV7-2 and TRBJ2-7; the D gene is possibly TRBD2 (6 bases). The CDR3 has 15 residues. Trimming left V 1 base short and J 5 bases short, with 15 bases between. Germline V gene lookup returns CDR1 SGHTA and CDR2 FQGNSA.

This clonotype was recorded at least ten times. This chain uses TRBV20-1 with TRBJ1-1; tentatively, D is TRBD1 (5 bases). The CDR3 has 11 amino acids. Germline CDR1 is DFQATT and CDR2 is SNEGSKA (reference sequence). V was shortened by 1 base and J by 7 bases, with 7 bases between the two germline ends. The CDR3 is CSARGQSEAFF. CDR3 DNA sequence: TGCAGTGCTAGAGGACAGAGTGAAGCTTTCTTT.

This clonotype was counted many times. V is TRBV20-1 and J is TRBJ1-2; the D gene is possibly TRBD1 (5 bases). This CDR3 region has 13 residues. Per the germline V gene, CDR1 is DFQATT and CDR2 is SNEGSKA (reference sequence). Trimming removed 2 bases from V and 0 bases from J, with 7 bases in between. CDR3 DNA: TGCAGTGCTAGACCGGGGGCTAACTATGGCTACACCTTC. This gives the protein CSARPGANYGYTF.

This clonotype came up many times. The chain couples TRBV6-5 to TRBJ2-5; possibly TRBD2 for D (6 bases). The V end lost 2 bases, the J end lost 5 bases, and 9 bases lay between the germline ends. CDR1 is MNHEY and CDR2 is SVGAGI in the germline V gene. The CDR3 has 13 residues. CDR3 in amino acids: CASSYPGGETQYF. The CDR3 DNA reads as TGTGCCAGCAGTTACCCCGGAGGGGAGACCCAGTACTTC.

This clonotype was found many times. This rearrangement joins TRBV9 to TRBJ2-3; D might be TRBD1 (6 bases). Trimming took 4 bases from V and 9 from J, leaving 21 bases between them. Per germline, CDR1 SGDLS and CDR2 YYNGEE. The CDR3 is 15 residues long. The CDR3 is CASSTRRGFTGTQYF. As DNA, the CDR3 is TGTGCCAGCAGCACGAGAAGGGGGTTCACAGGGACGCAGTATTTT.

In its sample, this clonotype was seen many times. The chain's CDR3 is CASSPETKGPDTQYF. CDR3 coding DNA: TGTGCCAGCAGCCCCGAAACAAAGGGACCAGATACGCAGTATTTT. The rearrangement uses TRBV3-1 and TRBJ2-3; tentatively, D is TRBD1 or TRBD2 (5 bases each). Per the germline V gene, CDR1 is LGHDT and CDR2 is YNNKEL (reference sequence). Trimming left V 4 bases short and J 4 bases short, with 15 bases between. CDR3 length: 15 amino acids.